Many counts were recorded for the clone carrying this TCR beta chain. The antigen is unknown. TCRdb passed the 5' RACE reads through MiXCR, listing each CDR3 protein once. The sample yields around 300,000 distinct CDR3 sequences, about 13% seen once. This CDR3 is built from 15 residues. CDR1 and CDR2 from the germline V gene are SGHTA and FQGNSA. Trimming cost V 5 bases and J 8 bases, with 16 bases left between them. This entry comes from a study of T-cell memory formation after mild COVID-19. Whole-study results and caveats: Balance between CD4 and CD8 was seen in clones contracting day 15 to 85, and a CD4+ lean was seen in later expanders. Pre-infection memory already had some responding clones, implying cross-reactive memory joined.

The chain carries TRBV7-2 and TRBJ1-6; D remains ambiguous. Sequenced material: PBMCs or a T cell subset sorted from them (not recorded which). The clonotype originates from a man younger than 35 who had mild COVID-19 (a few samples of this study predate the infection). Cell type and time point are not known. CDR3 DNA: TGTGCCAGCAGCCCAAACCTAAGTGGGTATTCACCCCTCCACTTT. Protein product: CASSPNLSGYSPLHF.